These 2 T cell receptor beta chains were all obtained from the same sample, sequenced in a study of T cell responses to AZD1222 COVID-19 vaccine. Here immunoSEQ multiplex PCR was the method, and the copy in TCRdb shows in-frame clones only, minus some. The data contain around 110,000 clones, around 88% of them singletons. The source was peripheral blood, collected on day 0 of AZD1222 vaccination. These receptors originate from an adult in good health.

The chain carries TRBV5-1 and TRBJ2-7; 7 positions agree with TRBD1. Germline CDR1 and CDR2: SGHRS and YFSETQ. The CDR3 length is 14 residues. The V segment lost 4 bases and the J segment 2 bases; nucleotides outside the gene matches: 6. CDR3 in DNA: TGCGCCAGCAGCCTGGACAGGTTAACCTACGAGCAGTACTTC. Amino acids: CASSLDRLTYEQYF. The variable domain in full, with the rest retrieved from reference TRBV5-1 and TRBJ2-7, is KAGVTQTPRYLIKTRGQQVTLSCSPISGHRSVSWYQQTPGQGLQFLFEYFSETQRNKGNFPGRFSGRQFSNSRSEMNVSTLELGDSALYLCASSLDRLTYEQYFGPGTRLTVT.

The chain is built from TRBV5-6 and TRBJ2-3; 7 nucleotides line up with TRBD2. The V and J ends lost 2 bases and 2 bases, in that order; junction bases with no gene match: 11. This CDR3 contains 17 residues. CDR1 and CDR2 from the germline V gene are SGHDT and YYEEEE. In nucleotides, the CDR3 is TGTGCCAGCAGCTTAAGGCGGGAGAGCGTGTTCACAGATACGCAGTATTTT. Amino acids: CASSLRRESVFTDTQYF.